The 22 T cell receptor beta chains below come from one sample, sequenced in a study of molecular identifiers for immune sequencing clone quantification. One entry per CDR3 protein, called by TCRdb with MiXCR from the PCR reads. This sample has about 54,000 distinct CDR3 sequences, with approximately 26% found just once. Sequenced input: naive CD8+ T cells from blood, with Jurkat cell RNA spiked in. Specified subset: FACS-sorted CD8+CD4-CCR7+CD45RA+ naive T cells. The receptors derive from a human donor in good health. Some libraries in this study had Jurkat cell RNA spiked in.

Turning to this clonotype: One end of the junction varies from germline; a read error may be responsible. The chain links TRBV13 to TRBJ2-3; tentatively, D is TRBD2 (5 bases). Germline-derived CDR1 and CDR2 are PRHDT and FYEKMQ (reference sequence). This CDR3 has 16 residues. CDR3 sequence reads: CASSFYGLQGLDSQYF. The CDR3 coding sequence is TGTGCCAGCAGCTTCTATGGACTCCAAGGGTTAGATTCGCAGTATTTT.

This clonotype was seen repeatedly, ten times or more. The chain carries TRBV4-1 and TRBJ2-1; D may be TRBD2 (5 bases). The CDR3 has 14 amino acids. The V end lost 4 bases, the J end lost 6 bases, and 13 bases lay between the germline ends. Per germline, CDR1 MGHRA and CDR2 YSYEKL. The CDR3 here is CASSPGLPPNEQFF. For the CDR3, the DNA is TGCGCCAGCAGCCCCGGACTTCCTCCCAATGAGCAGTTCTTC.

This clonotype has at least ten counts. CDR3 sequence: CASSADRGSETQYF. CDR3 in DNA: TGTGCCAGCAGCGCGGACAGGGGGTCGGAGACCCAGTACTTC. The chain has TRBV5-8 and TRBJ2-5, with TRBD1 identical over 10 bases. Germline assignment: CDR1 SGHTS and CDR2 YDEGEE. J gave up 5 bases and V 4 bases, and 5 bases lay outside the gene matches. CDR3 length: 14 residues. The full variable domain, with the rest looked up from reference TRBV5-8 and TRBJ2-5, is EAGVTQSPTHLIKTRGQQATLRCSPISGHTSVYWYQQALGLGLQFLLWYDEGEERNRGNFPPRFSGRQFPNYSSELNVNALELEDSALYLCASSADRGSETQYFGPGTRLLVL.

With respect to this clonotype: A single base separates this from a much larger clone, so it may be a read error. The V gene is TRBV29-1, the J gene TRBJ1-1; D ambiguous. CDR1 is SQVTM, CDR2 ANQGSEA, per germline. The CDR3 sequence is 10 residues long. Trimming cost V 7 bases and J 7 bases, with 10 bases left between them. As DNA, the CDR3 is TGCAGCGGTATGGAAATTGAAGCTTTCTTT. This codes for CSGMEIEAFF.

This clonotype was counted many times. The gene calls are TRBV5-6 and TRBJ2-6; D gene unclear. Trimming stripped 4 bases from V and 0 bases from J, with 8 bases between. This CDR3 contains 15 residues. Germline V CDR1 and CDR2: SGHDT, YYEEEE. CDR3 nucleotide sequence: TGTGCCAGCAGCATAGAAATCTCTGGGGCCAACGTCCTGACTTTC. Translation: CASSIEISGANVLTF.

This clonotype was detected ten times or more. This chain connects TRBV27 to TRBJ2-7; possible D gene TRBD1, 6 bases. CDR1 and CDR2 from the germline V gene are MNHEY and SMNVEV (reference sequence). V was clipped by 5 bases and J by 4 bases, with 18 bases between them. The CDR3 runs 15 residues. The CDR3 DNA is TGTGCCAGCAGTCTCACAGGGTACAAGACGTACGAGCAGTACTTC. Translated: CASSLTGYKTYEQYF.

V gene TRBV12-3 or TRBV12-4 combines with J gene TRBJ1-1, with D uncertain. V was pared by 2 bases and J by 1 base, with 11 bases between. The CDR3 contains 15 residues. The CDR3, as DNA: TGTGCCAGCAGTTTATCAGGACGGGCGAACACTGAAGCTTTCTTT. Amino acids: CASSLSGRANTEAFF.

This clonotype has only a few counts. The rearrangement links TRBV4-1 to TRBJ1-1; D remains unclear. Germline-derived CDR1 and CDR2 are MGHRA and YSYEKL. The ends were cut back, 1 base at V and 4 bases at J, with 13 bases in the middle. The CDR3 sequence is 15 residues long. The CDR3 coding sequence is TGCGCCAGCAGCCAAGGGGCCAGGATGGGCACTGAAGCTTTCTTT. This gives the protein CASSQGARMGTEAFF.

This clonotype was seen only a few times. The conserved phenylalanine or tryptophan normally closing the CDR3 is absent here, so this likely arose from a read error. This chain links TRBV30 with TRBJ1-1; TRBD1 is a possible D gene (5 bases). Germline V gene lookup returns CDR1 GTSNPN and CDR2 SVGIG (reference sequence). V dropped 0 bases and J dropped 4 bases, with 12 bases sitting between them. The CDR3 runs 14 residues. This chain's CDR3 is CAWSVLGAGTEAFL. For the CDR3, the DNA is TGTGCCTGGAGTGTACTAGGGGCGGGCACTGAAGCTTTCCTT.

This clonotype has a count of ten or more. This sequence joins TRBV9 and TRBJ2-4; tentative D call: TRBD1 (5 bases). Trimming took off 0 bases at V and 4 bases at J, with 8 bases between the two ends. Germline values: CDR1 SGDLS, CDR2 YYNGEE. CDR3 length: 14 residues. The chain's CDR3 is CASSVGTGKNIQYF. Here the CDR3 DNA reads TGTGCCAGCAGCGTAGGAACAGGAAAAAACATTCAGTACTTC. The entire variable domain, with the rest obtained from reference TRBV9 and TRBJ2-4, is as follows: DSGVTQTPKHLITATGQRVTLRCSPRSGDLSVYWYQQSLDQGLQFLIQYYNGEERAKGNILERFSAQQFPDLHSELNLSSLELGDSALYFCASSVGTGKNIQYFGAGTRLSVL.

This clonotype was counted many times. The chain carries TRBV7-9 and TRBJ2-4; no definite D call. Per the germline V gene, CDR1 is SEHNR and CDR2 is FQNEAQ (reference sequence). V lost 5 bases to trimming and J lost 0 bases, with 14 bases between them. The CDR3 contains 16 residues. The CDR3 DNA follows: TGTGCCAGCAGCCCCCCGGCAGTCATAGCCAAAAACATTCAGTACTTC. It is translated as CASSPPAVIAKNIQYF.

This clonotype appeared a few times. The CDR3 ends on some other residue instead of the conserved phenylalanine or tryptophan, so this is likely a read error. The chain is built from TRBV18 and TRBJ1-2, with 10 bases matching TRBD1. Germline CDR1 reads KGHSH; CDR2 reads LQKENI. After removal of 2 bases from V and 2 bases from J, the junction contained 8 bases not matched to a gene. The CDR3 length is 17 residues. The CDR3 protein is CASSPETGGVPNYGYTL. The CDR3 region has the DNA TGTGCCAGCTCACCAGAGACAGGGGGCGTCCCCAACTATGGCTACACCCTC.

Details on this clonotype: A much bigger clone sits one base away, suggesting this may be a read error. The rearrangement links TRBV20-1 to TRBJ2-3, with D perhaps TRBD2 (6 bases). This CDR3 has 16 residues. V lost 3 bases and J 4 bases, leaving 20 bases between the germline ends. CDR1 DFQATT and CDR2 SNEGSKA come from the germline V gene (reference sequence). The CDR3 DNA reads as TGCAGTGCTAGGCCTTTGGCGGGATCGGTTGCAGATACGCAGTATTTT. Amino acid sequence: CSARPLAGSVADTQYF.

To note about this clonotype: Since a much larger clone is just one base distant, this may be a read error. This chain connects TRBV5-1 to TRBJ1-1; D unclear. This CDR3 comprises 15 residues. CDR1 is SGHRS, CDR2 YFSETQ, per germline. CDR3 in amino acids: CASSLNLYMNTGAFF. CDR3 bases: TGCGCCAGCAGCTTGAATCTCTATATGAACACTGGAGCTTTCTTT.

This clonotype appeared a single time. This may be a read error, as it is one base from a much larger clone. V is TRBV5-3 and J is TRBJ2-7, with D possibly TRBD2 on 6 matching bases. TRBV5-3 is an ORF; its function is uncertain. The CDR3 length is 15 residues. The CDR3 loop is CASSLAGGEVYERYF. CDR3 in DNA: TGTGCCAGCAGCTTGGCTGGAGGGGAAGTCTACGAGCGGTACTTC.

This CDR3 reads CASSTEGLAAGTGELFF. Here the CDR3 DNA reads TGTGCCAGCAGCACAGAGGGACTAGCTGCGGGGACCGGGGAGCTGTTTTTT. The chain links TRBV7-2 to TRBJ2-2; 9 nucleotides line up with TRBD2. This CDR3 has 17 amino acids. In germline, CDR1 is SGHTA, CDR2 FQGNSA. After removal of 5 bases from V and 5 bases from J, the junction contained 12 bases not matched to a gene.

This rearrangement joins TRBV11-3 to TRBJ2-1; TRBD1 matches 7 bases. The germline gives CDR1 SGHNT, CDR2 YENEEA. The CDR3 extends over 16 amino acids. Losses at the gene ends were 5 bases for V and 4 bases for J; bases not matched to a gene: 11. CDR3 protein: CASSTGSRDRYNEQFF. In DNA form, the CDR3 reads TGTGCCAGCAGCACAGGCAGCCGGGACAGATACAATGAGCAGTTCTTC.

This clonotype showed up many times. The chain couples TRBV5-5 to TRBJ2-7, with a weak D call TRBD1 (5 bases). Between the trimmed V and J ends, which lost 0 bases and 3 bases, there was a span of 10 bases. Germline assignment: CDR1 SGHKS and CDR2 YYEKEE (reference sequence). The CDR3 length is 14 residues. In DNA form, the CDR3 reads TGTGCCAGCAGCTTGGGAGGACAAGGCTACGAGCAGTACTTC. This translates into CASSLGGQGYEQYF.

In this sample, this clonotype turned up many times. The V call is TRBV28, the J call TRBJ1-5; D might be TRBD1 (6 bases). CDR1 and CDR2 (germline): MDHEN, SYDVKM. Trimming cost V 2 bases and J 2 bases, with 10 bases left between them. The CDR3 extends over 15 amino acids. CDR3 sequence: CASSLTGWGNQPQHF. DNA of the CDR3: TGTGCCAGCAGTTTAACAGGGTGGGGCAATCAGCCCCAGCATTTT.

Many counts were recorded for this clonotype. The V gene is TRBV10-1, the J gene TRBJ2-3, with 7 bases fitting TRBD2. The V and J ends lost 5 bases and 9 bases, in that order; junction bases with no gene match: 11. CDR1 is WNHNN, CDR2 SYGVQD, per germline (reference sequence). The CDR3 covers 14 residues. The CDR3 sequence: CASSRLALPRTQYF. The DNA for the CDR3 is TGCGCCAGCAGTCGACTAGCACTCCCCCGGACGCAGTATTTT.

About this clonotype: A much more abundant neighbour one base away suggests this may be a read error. CDR3 loop: CASTLSGDTRELFF. The DNA of the CDR3 is TGTGCCAGCACCCTATCCGGGGACACCAGGGAGCTGTTTTTT. The chain recombines TRBV3-1 with TRBJ2-2; weak D call: TRBD1 (6 bases). This CDR3 has 14 amino acids. CDR1 is LGHDT, CDR2 YNNKEL, per germline (reference sequence).

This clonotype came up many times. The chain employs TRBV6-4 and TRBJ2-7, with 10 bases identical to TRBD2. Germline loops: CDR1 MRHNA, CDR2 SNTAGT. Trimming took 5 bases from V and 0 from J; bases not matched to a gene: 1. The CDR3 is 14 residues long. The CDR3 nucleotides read TGTGCCAGCAGTCCTAGCGGGAGCTCCTACGAGCAGTACTTC. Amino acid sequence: CASSPSGSSYEQYF.